One and the same sample provided the 3 T cell receptor beta chains below, sequenced in a study of blood T cell repertoires in COVID-19. Profiled with immunoSEQ multiplex PCR; TCRdb holds only in-frame clones, not every one. The sample comprises 45,000 to 55,000 clones, about nine tenths of which are singletons, and about 27% rests with the top ten. Source material: peripheral blood. The receptors were gathered from an elderly woman with acute or convalescent COVID-19.

The rearrangement joins TRBV5-5 to TRBJ2-7; D might be TRBD2 (6 bases). CDR3 length equals 14 residues. The V and J ends lost 4 bases and 2 bases respectively, with 13 bases between them. Germline V gene sequence: CDR1 SGHKS, CDR2 YYEKEE (reference sequence). The DNA for the CDR3 is TGTGCCAGCAGCCCAACACGGGGGACCTACGAGCAGTACTTC. Amino acid sequence: CASSPTRGTYEQYF.

The chain recombines TRBV14 with TRBJ2-5; D is perhaps TRBD2 (6 bases). This CDR3 comprises 16 residues. Germline V lookup: CDR1 SGHDN, CDR2 FVKESK. Trimming pared 1 base from V and 2 bases from J, leaving 14 bases between. The CDR3 region is CASSQVVGGYQETQYF. In DNA form, the CDR3 reads TGTGCCAGCAGCCAAGTCGTGGGGGGTTATCAAGAGACCCAGTACTTC.

The V gene is TRBV19, the J gene TRBJ2-2; TRBD2 agrees at 8 bases. Germline V gene sequence: CDR1 LNHDA, CDR2 SQIVND (reference sequence). This CDR3 spans 15 amino acids. CDR3 nucleotide sequence: TGTGCAACGAGGCAGGACCTCGGGAGGGCCGGGGAGCTGTTTTTT. This gives the protein CATRQDLGRAGELFF.